This entry lists 20 T cell receptor beta chains sequenced from one sample in a study of blood T cell repertoires in COVID-19. Generated by immunoSEQ multiplex PCR, the TCRdb table keeps only in-frame clones and is missing some. This sample has some 330,000 clones; 92% occur once, and the top ten carry approximately 17%. Sequenced input: PBMCs or T cells enriched from blood (not recorded which). The receptor set was obtained from a woman in her twenties or thirties who had recovered from COVID-19.

The chain employs TRBV3-1 (or the pseudogene TRBV3-2) and TRBJ2-7, with TRBD2 identical over 7 bases. Germline-derived CDR1 and CDR2 are LGHDT and YNNKEL (reference sequence). This CDR3 has 14 residues. V gave up 4 bases and J gave up 5 bases; unmatched junction bases: 8. The CDR3 nucleotides are TGTGCCAGCAGCCTCGAGAGGGAGGGTAACGAGCAGTACTTC. It yields the protein CASSLEREGNEQYF.

The chain joins TRBV5-8 to TRBJ2-5; D might be TRBD1 (5 bases). V lost 4 bases and J 1 base, leaving 8 bases between the germline ends. Germline CDR1 is SGHTS and CDR2 is YDEGEE. CDR3 length: 13 residues. For the CDR3, the DNA is TGTGCCAGCAGCCGGACAATCCAAGAGACCCAGTACTTC. Its protein product is CASSRTIQETQYF.

This sequence joins TRBV18 and TRBJ1-2, with D maybe TRBD1 (6 bases). The germline V gene encodes CDR1 KGHSH and CDR2 LQKENI. The CDR3 extends over 16 amino acids. Trimming stripped 0 bases from V and 8 bases from J, with 19 bases between. The CDR3 DNA follows: TGTGCCAGCTCACCACCGGGGGCAGGGGCTACTCTAGGCTACACCTTC. Encoded protein: CASSPPGAGATLGYTF.

The V gene is TRBV6-5, the J gene TRBJ1-2; 9 nucleotides agree with TRBD1. The trim removed 4 bases at V and 6 bases at J, leaving 12 bases unmatched. Germline loops: CDR1 MNHEY, CDR2 SVGAGI. The CDR3 length is 16 residues. The CDR3, as DNA: TGTGCCAGCAGTTTTACTGGGACAGGGTTTGAAGATGGCTACACCTTC. It codes for CASSFTGTGFEDGYTF.

The chain couples TRBV6-5 to TRBJ1-2, with a tentative D call TRBD1 (5 bases). This CDR3 is 15 amino acids long. Germline-derived CDR1 and CDR2 are MNHEY and SVGAGI. Trimming took 5 bases from V and 4 from J, leaving 17 bases between them. The CDR3, as DNA: TGTGCCAGCAGTATACTCGCGACAGCCCTCTATGGCTACACCTTC. It yields the protein CASSILATALYGYTF.

The chain is built from TRBV18 and TRBJ1-1; 8 nucleotides agree with TRBD1. Germline V gene sequence: CDR1 KGHSH, CDR2 LQKENI. CDR3 length: 18 amino acids. Trimming took 1 base from V and 0 from J; bases not matched to a gene: 10. The CDR3 nucleotides read TGTGCCAGCTCACCACGATTGGCAGGGGGCCCCATGAACACTGAAGCTTTCTTT. This gives the protein CASSPRLAGGPMNTEAFF.

The CDR3 DNA is TGTGCCAGTAGTCGGCAGGATAGCAATCAGCCCCAGCATTTT. It encodes CASSRQDSNQPQHF. The V and J genes are TRBV19 and TRBJ1-5; D is unclear. The germline CDR1 and CDR2 sequences are LNHDA and SQIVND (reference sequence). Trimming removed 5 bases at V and 0 bases at J, with 8 bases between. The CDR3 consists of 14 residues.

The V call is TRBV12-3 or TRBV12-4, the J call TRBJ2-5; maybe TRBD2 (5 bases). V was shortened by 8 bases and J by 2 bases, with 12 bases between the two germline ends. The CDR3 is 13 residues long. The DNA of the CDR3 is TGTGCCAGCTCCTCCGGGATTCAAGAGACCCAGTACTTC. It translates to CASSSGIQETQYF.

V usage is TRBV20-1 and J usage is TRBJ2-1; 8 positions match TRBD2. This CDR3 is 15 amino acids long. The ends lost 6 bases at V and 8 bases at J; junction bases unmatched: 15. Per the germline V gene, CDR1 is DFQATT and CDR2 is SNEGSKA (reference sequence). The chain's CDR3 is CSASKLGRVPYEQFF. DNA for the CDR3: TGCAGTGCCAGTAAACTCGGGAGGGTACCCTATGAGCAGTTCTTC.

The chain links TRBV9 to TRBJ2-6; D ambiguous. CDR3 length: 15 residues. Germline V gene sequence: CDR1 SGDLS, CDR2 YYNGEE. V lost 4 bases to trimming and J lost 0 bases, with 8 bases between them. The DNA for the CDR3 is TGTGCCAGCAGCCCCAGGTTCTCTGGGGCCAACGTCCTGACTTTC. Amino acid sequence: CASSPRFSGANVLTF. The complete variable domain, with remaining parts taken from reference TRBV9 and TRBJ2-6, reads DSGVTQTPKHLITATGQRVTLRCSPRSGDLSVYWYQQSLDQGLQFLIQYYNGEERAKGNILERFSAQQFPDLHSELNLSSLELGDSALYFCASSPRFSGANVLTFGAGSRLTVL.

The rearrangement joins TRBV28 to TRBJ2-3; D may be TRBD2 (6 bases). The length of the CDR3 is 15 residues. Trimming cost V 2 bases and J 6 bases, with 15 bases left between them. The V gene's germline CDR1 is MDHEN and CDR2 SYDVKM. CDR3 protein: CASSLPAGHWDTQYF. For the CDR3, the DNA is TGTGCCAGCAGTTTACCAGCGGGTCATTGGGATACGCAGTATTTT.

The chain uses TRBV7-2 and TRBJ2-3, with D perhaps TRBD2 (5 bases). From germline, CDR1 is SGHTA and CDR2 FQGNSA. The CDR3 contains 16 residues. V was cut by 3 bases and J by 2 bases, with 15 bases left in between. Here the CDR3 reads CASSFGGAGLTDTQYF. CDR3 sequence (DNA): TGTGCCAGCAGCTTCGGTGGCGCGGGTCTCACAGATACGCAGTATTTT.

V is TRBV7-9 and J is TRBJ1-2; 7 nucleotides line up with TRBD1. The V segment lost 5 bases and the J segment 4 bases; nucleotides outside the gene matches: 7. Germline V lookup: CDR1 SEHNR, CDR2 FQNEAQ (reference sequence). The CDR3 is 14 amino acids. The CDR3 sequence is CASSPATGLYGYTF. CDR3 DNA sequence: TGTGCCAGCAGCCCAGCGACAGGGCTCTATGGCTACACCTTC. The full variable domain, with the rest looked up from reference TRBV7-9 and TRBJ1-2, is DTGVSQNPRHKITKRGQNVTFRCDPISEHNRLYWYRQTLGQGPEFLTYFQNEAQLEKSRLLSDRFSAERPKGSFSTLEIQRTEQGDSAMYLCASSPATGLYGYTFGSGTRLTVV.

The chain recombines TRBV7-2 with TRBJ2-7; D might be TRBD1 (5 bases). V was cut by 2 bases and J by 4 bases, with 6 bases left in between. Looked up from germline, CDR1 is SGHTA and CDR2 is FQGNSA. This CDR3 is built from 12 residues. The CDR3, as DNA: TGTGCCAGCAGCTTACCAGGGTACGAGCAGTACTTC. This gives the protein CASSLPGYEQYF.

The chain joins TRBV6-5 to TRBJ1-2; D may be TRBD1 (6 bases). Trimming removed 8 bases at V and 1 base at J, with 11 bases between. CDR1 MNHEY and CDR2 SVGAGI come from the germline V gene. This CDR3 comprises 13 residues. CDR3 in DNA: TGTGCCAGCTCAACAGGGAATAACTATGGCTACACCTTC. It yields the protein CASSTGNNYGYTF.

This clone was detected once. The chain carries TRBV9 and TRBJ2-3, with TRBD2 identical over 12 bases. Looked up from germline, CDR1 is SGDLS and CDR2 is YYNGEE. The CDR3 consists of 17 residues. The V gene end was trimmed by 0 bases and the J gene end by 0 bases; junction bases not matched to a gene: 2. The CDR3 protein is CASSVDGTSGSTDTQYF. CDR3 coding DNA: TGTGCCAGCAGCGTAGACGGGACTAGCGGGAGCACAGATACGCAGTATTTT.

The chain uses TRBV7-6 and TRBJ2-1, with D possibly TRBD1 on 5 matching bases. The CDR3 consists of 12 residues. Germline CDR1 and CDR2: SGHVS and FNYEAQ. Trimming cost V 2 bases and J 7 bases, with 6 bases left between them. CDR3 sequence reads: CASSLQGNEQFF. CDR3 bases: TGTGCCAGCAGCTTACAGGGAAATGAGCAGTTCTTC.

The J gene is TRBJ1-2, the V gene TRBV25-1; D remains unclear. Trimming stripped 5 bases from V and 0 bases from J, with 7 bases between. Germline values: CDR1 MGHDK, CDR2 SYGVNS. The CDR3 is 13 residues long. The CDR3 region has the DNA TGTGCCAGCAGTATGGAGCCTAACTATGGCTACACCTTC. Translating gives CASSMEPNYGYTF.

In its sample, this clone was seen once. The genes are TRBV24-1 and TRBJ1-1, with no clear D. There are 14 residues in the CDR3. Germline V gene lookup returns CDR1 KGHDR and CDR2 SFDVKD. With 1 base removed from V and 2 bases from J, the gap between germline ends came to 7 bases. This CDR3 is CATSDLQTNTEAFF. The CDR3 DNA sequence: TGTGCCACCAGTGATTTACAGACAAACACTGAAGCTTTCTTT.

On this clone: At one boundary the junction diverges from the germline segment, which might be a read error. The chain combines TRBV4-3 with TRBJ1-2; possibly TRBD1 for D (5 bases). CDR1 is LGHNA and CDR2 is YSLEER in the germline V gene. CDR3 length equals 15 residues. CDR3 amino acids: CASSQDSHAGLIGVF. The CDR3 nucleotides read TGCGCCAGCAGCCAAGATTCTCACGCGGGACTTATAGGAGTTTTC.